The present entry profiles one T cell receptor beta chain with its context. This clone showed up just a few times. Its specific antigen is unknown. Base qualities are not recorded, but no much larger clone differs from it by a single base. Receptor amplification or capture employed the immunoSEQ multiplex PCR assay. The multiplex PCR relied on a mix of 60 forward primers for TCR Vbeta segments and 13 reverse primers for TCR Jbeta segments. The CDR3 region of rearranged TCR beta genes was amplified from genomic DNA by a multiplex PCR assay. On the Illumina HiSeq System, the amplified TCR beta libraries were sequenced as 87-base-pair reads. As for the original processing: A later analysis counted about 82 million unique TCR beta chains across the approximately 700 repertoires, and some 11 million of these chains were shared by at least two donors. To remove PCR and sequencing errors, raw reads were error-corrected and collapsed into unique sequences using a nearest-neighbor algorithm that merged closely related sequences. Alignment of CDR3 sequences to IMGT reference sequences was used to assign V, D and J gene segments. For a sequence to be retained, a match of at least six nucleotides was required to both a V gene segment and a J gene segment. A rearrangement counted as productive if the CDR3 had no stop codons and remained in frame with V and J, and every other rearrangement counted as non-productive. Following IMGT convention, CDR3 was defined as the stretch from the second conserved V-encoded cysteine up to the conserved J-encoded phenylalanine. In an earlier analysis of roughly 580 of the donors, sequences lacking an unambiguous match to a single V gene segment were excluded. An earlier analysis of roughly 590 of the donors called V segments functional above 56.7% productive rearrangements and segregating when the between-donor standard deviation exceeded 5%. A statistical classification framework was developed to diagnose cytomegalovirus status using the catalog of TCR beta chain sequences. A later analysis assigned V and J genes by comparing TCR nucleotide sequences with IMGT/GENE-DB human TR gene sequences. Using the TCRdist pipeline, a later analysis assigned CDR3 sequences along with most-parsimonious VDJ recombination scenarios. A later analysis defined each TCR beta chain by its CDR3 amino acid sequence plus V-gene family, and excluded reads lacking a unique V-gene family. To address suspected cross-contamination and a sequencing artifact, a later analysis removed approximately 590 highly shared, low-generation-probability nucleotide sequences. In a later analysis, a clonal expansion index was calculated for each public chain from normalized within-repertoire ranks of inferred template counts. In a later analysis, generation probabilities were computed with a VDJ recombination model fitted to out-of-frame rearrangements, and the resulting probabilities were checked against IGoR. A later analysis scored TCR-TCR, TCR-HLA and TCR-CMV co-occurrence with hypergeometric tests, applying a repertoire-size bias correction to TCR pairs. In a later analysis, false discovery rates were estimated by permuting HLA or CMV assignments 20 times. In a later analysis, co-occurring TCRs were grouped using DBSCAN, and TCRdist sequence similarity was added for clustering within HLA-allele-positive subsets. For co-occurrence clustering, repertoires with fewer than 30,000 or more than 120,000 public chains were excluded, along with 5 or 6 repertoires with anomalous nucleotide sharing. TCRdb limited this immuneACCESS table to in-frame rearrangements with V and J called. A share of clones is missing; checked studies link under half to unresolved V genes, and the rest is unexplained. Clone size and V and J calls were adopted from that table, with D and trimming inferred from the DNA. The table for this sample lists around 110,000 clones; 80% to 90% of them were counted only once. The ten largest clones take up roughly 1.6% of the sample.

The cohort was made up of 650 to 700 healthy bone marrow donors. At the time of sampling, every cohort member was nominally healthy, though immune exposures that went unrecorded were likely present. The donor tested CMV seronegative and was one of the 352 seronegative cohort members. A peripheral blood sample was collected from each donor, and TCR beta sequencing was performed on peripheral blood mononuclear cells. The Qiagen DNeasy Blood Extraction Kit was used to extract genomic DNA from the blood cell samples. The data belong to a study of cytomegalovirus exposure and HLA in healthy donors (dated by TCRdb to about 2017). The study in broad terms: An earlier analysis of several hundred of the donors reported 250 to 350 Gb of sequence data and 120 million or so unique TCR beta sequences from approximately 180 million T cells. Around 330 gigabases of sequencing data and 91 million or so unique TCR sequences made up an early release that covered around 640 HLA-typed donors. Of the roughly 400 genotyped donors, less than 85% were placed in the genetic ancestry cluster associated with self-reported Caucasian donors. The aim of the study was to test whether cataloging public T cell receptors could identify signatures of past pathogen exposure. Using immunosequencing, the study profiled T cell repertoires from fewer than 850 subjects and related those repertoires to cytomegalovirus serostatus. Along with the roughly 670-subject first cohort, a separate validation cohort of some 130 different subjects was used. High-throughput TCR immunosequencing, statistical association of individual TCRs with disease status, and machine learning were combined to predict cytomegalovirus infection status. A later analysis re-examined previously published TCR beta repertoires from 610 or so donors and added high-resolution HLA genotyping to investigate patterns of TCR occurrence. The later analysis used no new phenotypic data to find candidate immune exposures, relying instead on TCR beta sequences and their occurrence across donors. An earlier analysis of more than 450 of the donors used high-throughput TCR beta sequencing to judge whether each TCR beta V gene segment behaved as functional or pseudogenic. Alongside the repertoire data, information on donor age, sex, ethnicity and CMV serostatus was compiled. A later genetic analysis took genome-wide SNP genotypes for about 60% of the roughly 670 donors and used that subset as a discovery cohort. All discovery cohort repertoires had been generated using a single sequencing platform. HLA typing covered class I and class II loci at four-digit resolution. The number of donors typed differed by locus, with 629-630 for A, B, C, DRB1 and DQB1, more than 500 for DQA1, 600 to 610 for DPA1, and some 450 for DPB1. Several DR-DQ haplotypes were handled as single units for association and clustering, since linkage in the cohort was strong. Among roughly 400 genotyped donors of the cohort, an average of around 250,000 unique TCR beta nucleotide sequences was sequenced per donor, of which about 19% were non-productive. Overall study results and their limits: In a later analysis, some 18,000 TCR beta sequences were associated with specific HLA alleles at a false discovery rate of 0.05. Linkage disequilibrium might explain the correlated functional status among segregating V segments, but an unknown experimental factor could not be excluded. Most TCR sequences were seen in very few donors, while some public TCRs were found in many individuals. Compared with equally common non-associated chains, HLA-associated TCR beta chains in a later analysis were more clonally expanded and had lower generation probabilities. In vitro tests confirmed that three of the cytomegalovirus-associated TCR beta chains recognize cytomegalovirus antigens. Because some donors lacked HLA typing at each locus, the association tests relied only on the typed subset. A further reported finding was that TCR beta sequences accurately predicted the HLA-A and HLA-B alleles for most subjects in the first cohort. It was suggested by the authors that the approach could potentially be generalized to other disease states and immunological phenotypes. In both the original and validation cohorts, the classifier was reported to diagnose cytomegalovirus status with high specificity and sensitivity. Most CMV-associated TCR beta chains appeared to be HLA-restricted in a later analysis, and the HLA associations seemed to be driven largely by CMV exposure. A later genetic analysis reported fewer N-insertions in productive TCRs among donors in an Asian-associated ancestry cluster than the roughly 700-donor mean. Because counts were too low, fewer than 20 rarely observed V segments, including chromosome 9 orphons, were excluded from the earlier analysis of 500 to 700 of the donors. According to a later analysis, TCR association rates differed among HLA loci, with DRB1 alleles showing the most associated TCRs and HLA-C alleles showing the fewest. Several of the top co-occurrence clusters appeared to be linked to parvovirus B19, influenza, CMV and Epstein-Barr virus, according to a later analysis. Broadly in line with IMGT annotations, most TCR beta V segments showed up in productive rearrangements about 87% or about 30% of the time in an earlier analysis of under 700 of the donors. A total of roughly 160 TCR beta chains were listed by the study as associated with cytomegalovirus. A group of highly shared sequence variants was considered likely to be a technical artifact of the sequencing pipeline. Roughly uniform sequencing depth across donors was assumed in presence/absence analyses, although this assumption may not hold. A later genetic analysis associated a missense DCLRE1C variant with V-gene and J-gene trimming of TCR beta chains, and an independent cohort replicated the association. Immune exposure information for the cohort was limited to CMV serostatus. The cohort was sequenced for TCR beta chains only, and without alpha or paired-chain data the features that could be detected were limited. When HLA alleles, especially DR and DQ, strongly co-occurred, TCR associations were difficult to assign to individual alleles.

The receptor comes from a man aged 50-60 years in good health and CMV-seronegative. Sequenced input: PBMCs.

The DNA sequence is given as TGTGCCTGGAGCGTTCAGGGGGACACTGAAGCTTTCTTT. Its translation reads: CAWSVQGDTEAFF. The V gene is TRBV30 and the J gene is TRBJ1-1; 7 bases in between match TRBD1. From the germline V gene (reference sequence), CDR1 is GTSNPN and CDR2 is SVGIG. From its cysteine to its phenylalanine, the CDR3 spans 13 amino acids. The entry retains the CDR3 DNA only, 39 bases that are in frame from base 1. V is trimmed back by 3 bases and J by 3 bases, and the junction contains 4 bases that no gene match accounts for.